These T cell receptor beta chains were read from a single sample in a study of T cell responses to AZD1222 COVID-19 vaccine. This table comes from immunoSEQ multiplex PCR, and its TCRdb copy is limited to in-frame clones, with some not included. Of 170,000 or so clones listed, 90% to 95% are singletons. Specimen: peripheral blood, collected on day 0 of AZD1222 vaccination. The origin of the receptors is an adult in good health. Both conserved end residues are part of each CDR3. D genes are given only for firm matches.

cdr3_length	v_call	j_call	d_call	cdr3_aa	cdr3_nt
15	TRBV6-5	TRBJ2-2	.	CASSYRTDNTGELFF	TGTGCCAGCAGTTACCGGACAGACAACACCGGGGAGCTGTTTTTT
13	TRBV4-1	TRBJ2-5	.	CASSLKSQETQYF	TGCGCCAGCAGCTTAAAGAGCCAGGAGACCCAGTACTTC
16	TRBV18	TRBJ1-3	.	CASSPWSGASGNTIYF	TGTGCCAGCTCCCCCTGGTCGGGCGCCTCTGGAAACACCATATATTTT
13	TRBV28	TRBJ1-1	.	CASRPPGGSEAFF	TGTGCCAGCAGACCTCCTGGGGGGTCTGAAGCTTTCTTT
14	TRBV7-2	TRBJ2-6	.	CASSLQAGANVLTF	TGTGCCAGCAGCCTACAAGCCGGGGCCAACGTCCTGACTTTC
12	TRBV14	TRBJ1-1	.	CASSQVGDEAFF	TGTGCCAGCAGCCAAGTAGGGGACGAAGCTTTCTTT
14	TRBV7-3	TRBJ2-2	.	CASSLSGWTGELFF	TGTGCCAGCAGCTTGTCAGGGTGGACCGGGGAGCTGTTTTTT
15	TRBV9	TRBJ1-1	TRBD1	CASSIGQGVKAEAFF	TGTGCCAGCAGCATCGGACAGGGGGTTAAGGCTGAAGCTTTCTTT
16	TRBV13	TRBJ1-1	.	CASSLGQGLPGTEAFF	TGTGCCAGCAGCCTGGGACAAGGGTTGCCCGGCACTGAAGCTTTCTTT
12	TRBV30	TRBJ1-2	.	CATLLHLYGYTF	TGTGCCACCTTACTCCATCTCTATGGCTACACCTTC
17	TRBV19	TRBJ1-5	TRBD1	CASSIGNRGPSNQPQHF	TGTGCCAGTAGTATAGGGAACAGGGGACCTAGCAATCAGCCCCAGCATTTT
12	TRBV2	TRBJ2-7	.	CASRERSYEQYF	TGTGCCAGCAGGGAAAGGAGTTACGAGCAGTACTTC
15	TRBV5-4	TRBJ2-3	TRBD1	CASSSDRDHTDTQYF	TGTGCCAGCAGCTCGGACAGGGACCACACAGATACGCAGTATTTT
15	TRBV5-1	TRBJ1-4	.	CASSLGESSGEKLFF	TGCGCCAGCAGCTTGGGGGAGTCCTCTGGTGAAAAACTGTTTTTT
14	TRBV19	TRBJ1-1	.	CATMDPGVNTEAFF	TGTGCCACCATGGATCCGGGGGTGAACACTGAAGCTTTCTTT
13	TRBV6-5	TRBJ1-2	.	CASRTPANYGYTF	TGTGCCAGCAGGACACCCGCTAACTATGGCTACACCTTC